These 2 T cell receptor beta chains came from one sample sequenced in a study of T cell responses to AZD1222 COVID-19 vaccine. Some clones are missing from TCRdb's copy, which holds only in-frame ones; the method was immunoSEQ multiplex PCR. Of about 150,000 clones in the sample, around nine tenths were seen once. The sample was peripheral blood, taken 28 days after the second AZD1222 dose. These TCRs come from an adult who received the AZD1222 COVID-19 vaccine.

The chain has TRBV4-1 and TRBJ2-1; 7 bases are shared with TRBD1. The ends lost 3 bases at V and 0 bases at J; junction bases unmatched: 5. Germline V gene data show CDR1 as MGHRA and CDR2 as YSYEKL. This CDR3 contains 16 residues. CDR3: CASSQTRDSSYNEQFF. The CDR3 nucleotides are TGCGCCAGCAGCCAGACACGGGACAGCTCCTACAATGAGCAGTTCTTC.

This clone has only one observation. The V call is TRBV30, the J call TRBJ2-1; 8 bases are a match to TRBD1. This CDR3 has 13 residues. Looked up from germline, CDR1 is GTSNPN and CDR2 is SVGIG (reference sequence). The trim removed 3 bases at V and 8 bases at J, leaving 6 bases unmatched. DNA for the CDR3: TGTGCCTGGAGCTGGACAGGGACCCATGAGCAGTTCTTC. It translates to CAWSWTGTHEQFF. The full variable domain, with the rest looked up from reference TRBV30 and TRBJ2-1, is SQTIHQWPATLVQPVGSPLSLECTVEGTSNPNLYWYRQAAGRGLQLLFYSVGIGQISSEVPQNLSASRPQDRQFILSSKKLLLSDSGFYLCAWSWTGTHEQFFGPGTRLTVL.